This T cell receptor (beta chain) was identified during a study of blood T cell repertoires in COVID-19. In the authors' workflow: The authors estimated nucleated cell counts from reference gene primer amplification. Clones were sequenced by immunoSEQ multiplex PCR, and TCRdb holds only the in-frame ones, with some missing. V, J and clone size are taken as reported in that table, and D and trimming were inferred from the DNA itself. The table lists tens of thousands of clones, approximately 87% of them singletons. The germline V gene encodes CDR1 SQVTM and CDR2 ANQGSEA. The CDR3 spans 14 residues. With V trimmed by 3 bases and J by 0 bases, 5 bases remained unmatched. This clone turned up a few times. While infection was still active, Seattle patients were enrolled and then followed longitudinally.

Sequenced material: peripheral blood. This receptor was identified in a man aged 35 to 55 with COVID-19, enrolled during active disease. This rearrangement joins TRBV29-1 to TRBJ2-7, with 7 bases that match TRBD1. The CDR3 DNA reads as TGCAGCGTTGACGGACAGGCTAGCTCCTACGAGCAGTACTTC. It encodes CSVDGQASSYEQYF.